This entry lists 32 T cell receptor beta chains sequenced from one sample in a study of blood T cell repertoires in COVID-19. The repertoire was sequenced with immunoSEQ multiplex PCR; TCRdb's copy has only in-frame clones and lacks some. Of 150,000 to 200,000 clones in the sample, about three quarters are singletons; the top ten hold around 8.1%. Material for sequencing was peripheral blood. The receptors here all came from a man in his fifties or sixties with acute or convalescent COVID-19.

The gene calls are TRBV5-8 and TRBJ1-5; D gene ambiguous. The CDR3 is made up of 14 amino acids. CDR1 and CDR2 from the germline V gene are SGHTS and YDEGEE. The V and J ends lost 1 base and 0 bases respectively, with 5 bases between them. Here the CDR3 DNA reads TGTGCCAGCAGCTTGACTTTTAGCAATCAGCCCCAGCATTTT. It encodes CASSLTFSNQPQHF.

CDR3 sequence reads: CASSIRASSYNEQFF. The CDR3 nucleotides read TGTGCCAGCAGCATCAGGGCTAGCTCCTACAATGAGCAGTTCTTC. J is TRBJ2-1 and V is TRBV7-9, with D maybe TRBD1 (5 bases). Germline V gene sequence: CDR1 SEHNR, CDR2 FQNEAQ (reference sequence). Trimming took off 5 bases at V and 0 bases at J, with 11 bases between the two ends. The CDR3 is made up of 15 amino acids.

J is TRBJ2-7 and V is TRBV4-3; D call uncertain. V lost 0 bases and J lost 4, with 13 bases in between. The CDR3 sequence is 15 residues long. Per the germline V gene, CDR1 is LGHNA and CDR2 is YSLEER. Written as DNA, the CDR3 is TGCGCCAGCAGCCAAGAGGTCAGTTCAGGTTACGAGCAGTACTTC. This translates into CASSQEVSSGYEQYF.

V and J are TRBV30 and TRBJ1-2; D ambiguous. Germline CDR1 reads GTSNPN; CDR2 reads SVGIG (reference sequence). This CDR3 contains 12 residues. The V end lost 1 base, the J end lost 1 base, and 4 bases lay between the germline ends. The CDR3 nucleotides are TGTGCCTGGAGTGGAGGTAACTATGGCTACACCTTC. Its protein product is CAWSGGNYGYTF. Complete variable domain (other parts from reference TRBV30 and TRBJ1-2): SQTIHQWPATLVQPVGSPLSLECTVEGTSNPNLYWYRQAAGRGLQLLFYSVGIGQISSEVPQNLSASRPQDRQFILSSKKLLLSDSGFYLCAWSGGNYGYTFGSGTRLTVV.

The V call is TRBV18, the J call TRBJ1-2; D not resolved. The CDR3 is 17 residues long. Trimming pared 3 bases from V and 4 bases from J, leaving 21 bases between. In germline, CDR1 is KGHSH, CDR2 LQKENI. As DNA, the CDR3 is TGTGCCAGCTCACCCCGGAGCGTTGACCATGACTTCTATGGCTACACCTTC. Translating it yields CASSPRSVDHDFYGYTF. The full variable domain, rest sourced from reference TRBV18 and TRBJ1-2, is NAGVMQNPRHLVRRRGQEARLRCSPMKGHSHVYWYRQLPEEGLKFMVYLQKENIIDESGMPKERFSAEFPKEGPSILRIQQVVRGDSAAYFCASSPRSVDHDFYGYTFGSGTRLTVV.

V usage is TRBV25-1 and J usage is TRBJ2-7; a possible D gene is TRBD1 (6 bases). CDR1 MGHDK and CDR2 SYGVNS come from the germline V gene. Trimming removed 6 bases from V and 0 bases from J, with 9 bases in between. The CDR3 extends over 13 amino acids. The DNA of the CDR3 is TGTGCCAGCAGGGGGACAATCTCCTACGAGCAGTACTTC. It yields the protein CASRGTISYEQYF.

This rearrangement joins TRBV28 to TRBJ1-5; D might be TRBD1 (5 bases). The germline V gene has CDR1 MDHEN and CDR2 SYDVKM. The CDR3 runs to 14 residues. Trimming took 3 bases from V and 6 from J, leaving 12 bases between them. As DNA, the CDR3 is TGTGCCAGCAGTTTTGCGGGGGGTAGTCAGCCCCAGCATTTT. This gives the protein CASSFAGGSQPQHF. Full variable domain (rest looked up from reference TRBV28 and TRBJ1-5): DVKVTQSSRYLVKRTGEKVFLECVQDMDHENMFWYRQDPGLGLRLIYFSYDVKMKEKGDIPEGYSVSREKKERFSLILESASTNQTSMYLCASSFAGGSQPQHFGDGTRLSIL.

CDR3 nucleotide sequence: TGTGCCAGCAGCTTGGTGGCGGGTGTAGGGTATGGCTACACCTTC. Its protein is CASSLVAGVGYGYTF. The gene calls are TRBV5-4 and TRBJ1-2, with D uncertain. Germline V lookup: CDR1 SGHNT, CDR2 YYREEE (reference sequence). V was shortened by 0 bases and J by 5 bases, with 14 bases between the two germline ends. This CDR3 comprises 15 residues.

The rearrangement uses TRBV15 and TRBJ2-5, with 11 nucleotides matching TRBD2. The CDR3 is 16 amino acids. The V segment lost 0 bases and the J segment 4 bases; nucleotides outside the gene matches: 4. Germline assignment: CDR1 LNHNV and CDR2 YYDKDF (reference sequence). The CDR3 nucleotides read TGTGCCACCAGCAGAGAATTAGCGGGGGGGCCAGAGACCCAGTACTTC. It translates to CATSRELAGGPETQYF.

This clone occurred a few times. V and J are TRBV11-2 and TRBJ2-2, with D unresolved. The CDR3 loop spans 14 amino acids. The germline V and J ends were trimmed by 5 bases and 7 bases, with 14 bases remaining between them. The germline V gene encodes CDR1 SGHAT and CDR2 FQNNGV. CDR3 sequence: CASSNGLIGGELFF. DNA of the CDR3: TGTGCCAGCAGCAATGGGCTGATCGGCGGGGAGCTGTTTTTT.

This sequence joins TRBV5-1 and TRBJ2-3; TRBD1 aligns across 9 bases. The CDR3 runs 14 residues. Germline CDR1 reads SGHRS; CDR2 reads YFSETQ. With 4 bases clipped from V and 5 bases from J, the junction kept 5 bases outside the gene matches. The CDR3 DNA follows: TGCGCCAGCAGCCCGACAGGGGGTAGAGATACGCAGTATTTT. As protein: CASSPTGGRDTQYF. The full variable domain, its missing parts supplied by reference TRBV5-1 and TRBJ2-3, is KAGVTQTPRYLIKTRGQQVTLSCSPISGHRSVSWYQQTPGQGLQFLFEYFSETQRNKGNFPGRFSGRQFSNSRSEMNVSTLELGDSALYLCASSPTGGRDTQYFGPGTRLTVL.

The chain links TRBV7-9 to TRBJ2-7, with D hard to call. Germline V lookup: CDR1 SEHNR, CDR2 FQNEAQ (reference sequence). The germline V and J ends were trimmed by 5 bases and 0 bases, with 8 bases remaining between them. The CDR3 consists of 13 residues. CDR3 sequence (DNA): TGTGCCAGCAGCCCGCCGCGCTCCTACGAGCAGTACTTC. It specifies CASSPPRSYEQYF.

The rearrangement joins TRBV6-5 to TRBJ2-3, with 7 bases aligning to TRBD2. This CDR3 is 11 amino acids long. The V and J ends lost 6 bases and 10 bases, in that order; junction bases with no gene match: 4. In germline, CDR1 is MNHEY, CDR2 SVGAGI. The CDR3 DNA is TGTGCCAGCAGCCAAGGACTAGCGCAGTATTTT. As protein: CASSQGLAQYF.

CDR3 DNA: TGTGCCAGCAGCTTGGAAAGGGGGGATACGCAGTATTTT. Residues: CASSLERGDTQYF. This chain uses TRBV5-4 with TRBJ2-3; possible D gene TRBD1, 6 bases. There are 13 residues in the CDR3. The germline V and J ends were trimmed by 0 bases and 6 bases, with 8 bases remaining between them. Germline V gene sequence: CDR1 SGHNT, CDR2 YYREEE (reference sequence). Full variable domain (remainder filled in from reference TRBV5-4 and TRBJ2-3): ETGVTQSPTHLIKTRGQQVTLRCSSQSGHNTVSWYQQALGQGPQFIFQYYREEENGRGNFPPRFSGLQFPNYSSELNVNALELDDSALYLCASSLERGDTQYFGPGTRLTVL.

The V and J genes are TRBV5-6 and TRBJ1-2; 10 bases align to TRBD1. This CDR3 region has 16 residues. Germline V gene lookup returns CDR1 SGHDT and CDR2 YYEEEE. Germline trimming cut 0 bases from V and 3 bases from J; bases unmatched to any gene: 5. CDR3 in DNA: TGTGCCAGCAGCTTGGGACAGGGGGCGTTTTACTATGGCTACACCTTC. The encoded protein is CASSLGQGAFYYGYTF.

This rearrangement joins TRBV10-1 to TRBJ2-7; 10 bases map to TRBD1. The CDR3 sequence is 15 residues long. After removal of 2 bases from V and 3 bases from J, the junction contained 4 bases not matched to a gene. Germline lookup yields CDR1 WNHNN and CDR2 SYGVQD (reference sequence). CDR3 nucleotide sequence: TGCGCCAGCAGTGAGGCCCGGGACAGGGGCTACGAGCAGTACTTC. Translating gives CASSEARDRGYEQYF.

The CDR3 DNA is TGTGCCATCAGTGGTCCTGGGGGGACCGGGGAGCTGTTTTTT. Protein sequence: CAISGPGGTGELFF. V gene TRBV10-3 combines with J gene TRBJ2-2, with a possible D match to TRBD2 (6 bases). Trimming left V 4 bases short and J 5 bases short, with 11 bases between. This CDR3 is 14 amino acids long. Germline loops: CDR1 ENHRY, CDR2 SYGVKD.

This clone was seen more than once but under ten times. The sample has other DNA sequences that encode this CDR3 too. The chain couples TRBV4-1 to TRBJ1-3, with 8 bases identical to TRBD1. The CDR3 loop spans 15 amino acids. V lost 2 bases to trimming and J lost 1 base; unmatched junction nucleotides: 1. Germline loops: CDR1 MGHRA, CDR2 YSYEKL. CDR3 nucleotides: TGCGCCAGCAGCCAAAGGACAGGGTCTGGAAACACCATATATTTT. Translated, it gives CASSQRTGSGNTIYF.

The chain uses TRBV30 and TRBJ2-7; D unclear. The V gene's germline CDR1 is GTSNPN and CDR2 SVGIG (reference sequence). This CDR3 spans 11 amino acids. The V end lost 4 bases, the J end lost 0 bases, and 4 bases lay between the germline ends. The CDR3 DNA follows: TGTGCCTGGACAGGCTCCTACGAGCAGTACTTC. Protein sequence: CAWTGSYEQYF.

This clone was counted only a few times. V is TRBV15 and J is TRBJ2-1; TRBD1 agrees at 7 bases. CDR1 LNHNV and CDR2 YYDKDF come from the germline V gene (reference sequence). The CDR3 is 17 residues long. The trim removed 2 bases at V and 0 bases at J, leaving 7 bases unmatched. DNA of the CDR3: TGTGCCACCAGCAGAAGGTCCCGGGACAGCTCCTACAATGAGCAGTTCTTC. This sequence encodes CATSRRSRDSSYNEQFF.

The chain uses TRBV19 and TRBJ1-2, with D maybe TRBD1 (5 bases). Germline CDR1 is LNHDA and CDR2 is SQIVND (reference sequence). The V gene lost 1 base and the J gene lost 4 bases, with 22 bases spanning the gap. The CDR3 extends over 18 amino acids. In DNA form, the CDR3 reads TGTGCCAGTAGTATAGGACGGACGACTGGCGGGACCATCTATGGCTACACCTTC. Translated: CASSIGRTTGGTIYGYTF.

The chain employs TRBV5-4 and TRBJ1-1; a weak D match, TRBD1 (5 bases). V was trimmed by 1 base and J by 7 bases, leaving 17 bases between them. Looked up from germline, CDR1 is SGHNT and CDR2 is YYREEE (reference sequence). The CDR3 has 15 residues. CDR3 nucleotide sequence: TGTGCCAGCAGCTTGAGTCTGGGGGGTCGAGGTGAAGCTTTCTTT. This translates into CASSLSLGGRGEAFF.

V gene TRBV18 combines with J gene TRBJ2-2, with 9 positions matching TRBD1. The CDR3 length is 16 residues. In germline, CDR1 is KGHSH, CDR2 LQKENI. V dropped 2 bases and J dropped 5; count of bases not matched to a gene: 6. The CDR3 loop reads CASSPANRGQTGELFF. CDR3 DNA: TGTGCCAGCTCACCAGCTAACAGGGGGCAGACCGGGGAGCTGTTTTTT. Filled out from reference TRBV18 and TRBJ2-2, the complete variable domain reads NAGVMQNPRHLVRRRGQEARLRCSPMKGHSHVYWYRQLPEEGLKFMVYLQKENIIDESGMPKERFSAEFPKEGPSILRIQQVVRGDSAAYFCASSPANRGQTGELFFGEGSRLTVL.

CDR3 in amino acids: CASSATGTLHYGYTF. Here the CDR3 DNA reads TGTGCCAGCAGCGCGACGGGTACCCTTCATTATGGCTACACCTTC. The chain combines TRBV7-2 with TRBJ1-2; D not certain. Germline CDR1 is SGHTA and CDR2 is FQGNSA. This CDR3 is 15 amino acids long. Trimming cost V 5 bases and J 5 bases, with 18 bases left between them.

The CDR3 region has the DNA TGTGCCAGCAGCTTGGGCCGAGGGCAGCCCCAGCATTTT. This gives the protein CASSLGRGQPQHF. The gene calls are TRBV11-1 and TRBJ1-5; D call uncertain. Germline V gene sequence: CDR1 SGHAT, CDR2 FQDESV (reference sequence). With 3 bases removed from V and 7 bases from J, the gap between germline ends came to 10 bases. The CDR3 runs to 13 residues.

The gene calls are TRBV27 and TRBJ1-1, with D hard to call. The V gene's germline CDR1 is MNHEY and CDR2 SMNVEV (reference sequence). CDR3 length equals 13 residues. The ends were cut back, 1 base at V and 4 bases at J, with 7 bases in the middle. The DNA of the CDR3 is TGTGCCAGCAGTTTATTCCCGGGCACTGAAGCTTTCTTT. It encodes CASSLFPGTEAFF.

This clone was detected only a few times. The chain employs TRBV10-3 and TRBJ2-5, with 7 bases aligning to TRBD1. The CDR3 contains 14 residues. V shed 3 bases, J shed 6 bases, and the junction held 7 bases outside the gene matches. Germline V CDR1 and CDR2: ENHRY, SYGVKD. The CDR3 loop is CAISDPTGLKTQYF. CDR3 DNA: TGTGCCATCAGTGATCCGACAGGGTTGAAGACCCAGTACTTC.

This clone was seen a single time. This chain connects TRBV6-5 to TRBJ1-5, with a possible D match to TRBD1 (6 bases). The CDR3 has 15 residues. Germline V gives CDR1 MNHEY, CDR2 SVGAGI. V lost 6 bases to trimming and J lost 5 bases, with 17 bases between them. CDR3 DNA sequence: TGTGCCAGCAGCCACGGTCGGGGGGCGCATCAGCCCCAGCATTTT. Its protein product is CASSHGRGAHQPQHF.

The V gene is TRBV6-5, the J gene TRBJ2-7; 9 bases map to TRBD2. The CDR3 is made up of 14 amino acids. Germline CDR1 MNHEY, CDR2 SVGAGI. V lost 6 bases and J lost 3; bases outside the gene matches: 6. The CDR3 spells CASRLAGVIYEQYF. DNA for the CDR3: TGTGCCAGCAGACTAGCGGGCGTGATCTACGAGCAGTACTTC.

This clone has just one count. The chain employs TRBV24-1 and TRBJ2-2, with D possibly matching TRBD1 (6 bases). This CDR3 spans 16 amino acids. V lost 7 bases, J lost 2 bases, and 16 bases lay in between. Per germline, CDR1 KGHDR and CDR2 SFDVKD. The CDR3 DNA is TGTGCCACCAGCCAACCCCAGGGGCCCAACACCGGGGAGCTGTTTTTT. Protein sequence: CATSQPQGPNTGELFF.

V is TRBV9 and J is TRBJ2-1; 10 bases line up with TRBD2. V lost 2 bases, J lost 4 bases, and 3 bases stayed unmatched. Per the germline V gene, CDR1 is SGDLS and CDR2 is YYNGEE. The CDR3 runs to 15 residues. CDR3 region: CASSVLAGGYNEQFF. CDR3 bases: TGTGCCAGCAGCGTGTTAGCGGGGGGTTACAATGAGCAGTTCTTC.

The rearrangement links TRBV30 to TRBJ2-2, with a tentative D call TRBD1 (6 bases). V was shortened by 3 bases and J by 3 bases, with 11 bases between the two germline ends. The CDR3 is made up of 14 amino acids. Germline V gene data show CDR1 as GTSNPN and CDR2 as SVGIG (reference sequence). The DNA for the CDR3 is TGTGCCTGGAGCCGTGGACAGCACACCGGGGAGCTGTTTTTT. It encodes CAWSRGQHTGELFF. The entire variable domain, with the rest obtained from reference TRBV30 and TRBJ2-2, is as follows: SQTIHQWPATLVQPVGSPLSLECTVEGTSNPNLYWYRQAAGRGLQLLFYSVGIGQISSEVPQNLSASRPQDRQFILSSKKLLLSDSGFYLCAWSRGQHTGELFFGEGSRLTVL.